These 29 T cell receptor beta chains were sequenced from one sample in a study of sequential checkpoint blockade in melanoma. TCRdb keeps only in-frame clones here, not all; method: immunoSEQ multiplex PCR. Of under 20,000 clones listed, about 66% are singletons. The treatment here: randomized to nivolumab then ipilimumab (arm A) or the reverse (arm B). The input for sequencing was CD8+ T cells sorted from blood (inferred from file names), taken from a patient given nivolumab and ipilimumab in sequence. These receptors were collected from a human donor with melanoma.

This clone counts as medium-sized. In DNA form, the CDR3 reads TGCGCCAGCAGCCAAGAAGCCCCTGTAACCCGCTCCTACGAGCAGTACTTC. Protein product: CASSQEAPVTRSYEQYF. The V call is TRBV4-3, the J call TRBJ2-7; no firm D call. Looked up from germline, CDR1 is LGHNA and CDR2 is YSLEER. Deletions cut 0 bases from V and 0 bases from J, with 15 bases between. The CDR3 has 17 amino acids.

The chain links TRBV27 to TRBJ2-5; 9 bases align to TRBD1. Germline V gives CDR1 MNHEY, CDR2 SMNVEV (reference sequence). There are 13 residues in the CDR3. V shed 5 bases and J 6 bases; nucleotides not matched to a gene: 4. The CDR3 coding sequence is TGTGCCAGCAGTCCCGGGACAGGGAAGACCCAGTACTTC. This codes for CASSPGTGKTQYF.

This chain links TRBV7-2 with TRBJ2-3; 8 bases align to TRBD1. V shed 5 bases, J shed 3 bases, and the junction held 7 bases outside the gene matches. The CDR3 spans 15 residues. Germline V lookup: CDR1 SGHTA, CDR2 FQGNSA. CDR3 coding DNA: TGTGCCAGCAGCCCTCCGGGACAGGTAACAGATACGCAGTATTTT. Translation: CASSPPGQVTDTQYF.

The gene calls are TRBV19 and TRBJ1-2; 9 bases align to TRBD1. Losses at the gene ends were 11 bases for V and 12 bases for J; bases not matched to a gene: 10. This CDR3 comprises 11 residues. From germline, CDR1 is LNHDA and CDR2 SQIVND (reference sequence). CDR3 sequence: CASRTGEANTF. The CDR3 DNA reads TGTGCCTCGCGGACAGGGGAGGCCAACACCTTC.

The chain is built from TRBV7-6 and TRBJ2-7; 8 bases line up with TRBD1. Germline V lookup: CDR1 SGHVS, CDR2 FNYEAQ. Trimming cost V 5 bases and J 2 bases; bases outside gene matches: 5. The length of the CDR3 is 14 residues. CDR3 sequence (DNA): TGTGCCAGCAGCCAGGGGGCAGGTACCTACGAGCAGTACTTC. Amino acids: CASSQGAGTYEQYF. Full variable domain (missing parts from reference TRBV7-6 and TRBJ2-7): GAGVSQSPRYKVTKRGQDVALRCDPISGHVSLYWYRQALGQGPEFLTYFNYEAQQDKSGLPNDRFSAERPEGSISTLTIQRTEQRDSAMYRCASSQGAGTYEQYFGPGTRLTVT.

The J gene is TRBJ2-2, the V gene TRBV29-1; the D is unclear. The V end was cut by 2 bases, the J end by 2 bases, with 12 bases between. Germline loops: CDR1 SQVTM, CDR2 ANQGSEA. CDR3 length equals 15 residues. The CDR3 nucleotides are TGCAGCGTTGAAAGGTTGGCGGATAACACCGGGGAGCTGTTTTTT. It specifies CSVERLADNTGELFF.

The genes are TRBV6-5 and TRBJ1-1; D uncertain. The V gene lost 2 bases and the J gene lost 5 bases, with 15 bases spanning the gap. Per the germline V gene, CDR1 is MNHEY and CDR2 is SVGAGI. The CDR3 runs to 15 residues. The CDR3 is CASSYAEGRMTEAFF. For the CDR3, the DNA is TGTGCCAGCAGTTACGCGGAGGGCAGGATGACTGAAGCTTTCTTT.

The sample holds a few counts of this clone. CDR3 DNA sequence: TGTGCCAGCAGGTCCCCGCGGGACGGAACGGATGAGCAGTTCTTC. This gives the protein CASRSPRDGTDEQFF. The chain joins TRBV9 to TRBJ2-1; tentative D call: TRBD2 (6 bases). Germline CDR1 reads SGDLS; CDR2 reads YYNGEE. The CDR3 has 15 amino acids. Trimming took 5 bases from V and 8 from J, leaving 20 bases between them.

The chain uses TRBV9 and TRBJ1-2; D might be TRBD1 (5 bases). The V gene lost 0 bases and the J gene lost 2 bases, with 11 bases spanning the gap. Germline CDR1 reads SGDLS; CDR2 reads YYNGEE. The CDR3 runs 15 residues. CDR3 DNA: TGTGCCAGCAGCGTAGGGGGCGGGGGGAACTATGGCTACACCTTC. Protein product: CASSVGGGGNYGYTF.

This clone came up a few times. The rearrangement uses TRBV9 and TRBJ2-3, with D possibly matching TRBD1 (5 bases). CDR1 is SGDLS, CDR2 YYNGEE, per germline. V was pared by 3 bases and J by 2 bases, with 19 bases between. This CDR3 is built from 17 residues. CDR3: CASSAHQGIDYTDTQYF. CDR3 nucleotide sequence: TGTGCCAGCAGCGCTCATCAGGGAATAGATTACACAGATACGCAGTATTTT.

V and J are TRBV7-9 and TRBJ2-7; no definite D call. Germline-derived CDR1 and CDR2 are SEHNR and FQNEAQ (reference sequence). There are 13 residues in the CDR3. Trimming removed 1 base at V and 6 bases at J, with 10 bases between. CDR3 in DNA: TGTGCCAGCAGCTTAGGGGCAGGTCGCGAGCAGTACTTC. This encodes CASSLGAGREQYF. Full variable domain (outside the CDR3, taken from reference TRBV7-9 and TRBJ2-7): DTGVSQNPRHKITKRGQNVTFRCDPISEHNRLYWYRQTLGQGPEFLTYFQNEAQLEKSRLLSDRFSAERPKGSFSTLEIQRTEQGDSAMYLCASSLGAGREQYFGPGTRLTVT.

J is TRBJ2-7 and V is TRBV29-1; no firm D call. The germline V gene encodes CDR1 SQVTM and CDR2 ANQGSEA. This CDR3 has 12 amino acids. Trimming left V 2 bases short and J 3 bases short, with 8 bases between. CDR3 DNA sequence: TGCAGCGTTGAACAAGGAGACTACGAGCAGTACTTC. It translates to CSVEQGDYEQYF.

Relative to its sample, this clone is medium-sized. The chain combines TRBV23-1 with TRBJ1-5; 8 positions match TRBD1. TRBV23-1 is recorded as an ORF, its role being uncertain. CDR3 size: 14 residues. Trimming cost V 7 bases and J 4 bases; bases outside gene matches: 6. CDR3 bases: TGCGCCAGCATCCAGGGGGCGAAAAATCAGCCCCAGCATTTT. Residues: CASIQGAKNQPQHF.

The V and J genes are TRBV9 and TRBJ2-1; possible D gene TRBD2, 5 bases. This CDR3 has 18 residues. The germline CDR1 and CDR2 sequences are SGDLS and YYNGEE. Trimming took off 0 bases at V and 5 bases at J, with 21 bases between the two ends. The CDR3 DNA is TGTGCCAGCAGCGTAGCTACGAAGGAGAGGGTAGGGCACAATGAGCAGTTCTTC. Its translation: CASSVATKERVGHNEQFF.

The chain carries TRBV19 and TRBJ1-5, with D possibly TRBD1 on 5 matching bases. CDR1 LNHDA and CDR2 SQIVND come from the germline V gene (reference sequence). V was trimmed by 7 bases and J by 3 bases, leaving 10 bases between them. CDR3 length: 13 amino acids. This chain's CDR3 is CASIGGINQPQHF. The CDR3 DNA is TGTGCCAGTATCGGGGGAATCAATCAGCCCCAGCATTTT. The full variable domain, in which reference TRBV19 and TRBJ1-5 provide the parts outside the CDR3, is DGGITQSPKYLFRKEGQNVTLSCEQNLNHDAMYWYRQDPGQGLRLIYYSQIVNDFQKGDIAEGYSVSREKKESFPLTVTSAQKNPTAFYLCASIGGINQPQHFGDGTRLSIL.

In its sample, this clone was seen once. The chain couples TRBV10-3 to TRBJ2-7; 9 bases align to TRBD1. The CDR3 has 16 residues. V lost 6 bases, J lost 0 bases, and 9 bases stayed unmatched. Looked up from germline, CDR1 is ENHRY and CDR2 is SYGVKD. CDR3 amino acids: CAIRTSGTGSSYEQYF. CDR3 coding DNA: TGTGCCATCAGAACCTCCGGGACAGGGAGCTCCTACGAGCAGTACTTC.

The rearrangement links TRBV5-6 to TRBJ2-1, with D uncertain. This CDR3 spans 15 amino acids. The germline V gene has CDR1 SGHDT and CDR2 YYEEEE. Trimming pared 0 bases from V and 0 bases from J, leaving 7 bases between. The CDR3 DNA follows: TGTGCCAGCAGCTTGGGCTGGAGCTCCTACAATGAGCAGTTCTTC. Amino acid sequence: CASSLGWSSYNEQFF.

The chain employs TRBV7-2 and TRBJ2-7; 12 nucleotides match TRBD1. Germline values: CDR1 SGHTA, CDR2 FQGNSA. The length of the CDR3 is 14 residues. Losses at the gene ends were 4 bases for V and 6 bases for J; bases not matched to a gene: 4. The CDR3 nucleotides read TGTGCCAGCAGCTCCCGGGACAGGGGGCTCGAGCAGTACTTC. It specifies CASSSRDRGLEQYF.

V is TRBV7-9 and J is TRBJ1-2, with D unclear. The germline gives CDR1 SEHNR, CDR2 FQNEAQ (reference sequence). This CDR3 has 15 amino acids. The V end lost 6 bases, the J end lost 2 bases, and 16 bases lay between the germline ends. The CDR3 bases are TGTGCCAGCAGACGACTCCCCAGTGAGAACTATGGCTACACCTTC. As protein: CASRRLPSENYGYTF.

The CDR3 coding sequence is TGTGCCAGCAGTTTGAGGCGGGAGGGAGAGACTGAGCAGTTCTTC. It codes for CASSLRREGETEQFF. The V and J genes are TRBV27 and TRBJ2-1; 9 bases fit TRBD2. Germline V gene lookup returns CDR1 MNHEY and CDR2 SMNVEV (reference sequence). V shed 3 bases, J shed 9 bases, and the junction held 9 bases outside the gene matches. CDR3 size: 15 residues.

This chain links TRBV19 with TRBJ2-5, with D unclear. The ends were cut back, 1 base at V and 5 bases at J, with 14 bases in the middle. CDR3 length equals 15 residues. CDR1 and CDR2 (germline): LNHDA, SQIVND (reference sequence). The CDR3 protein is CASSIVTSARETQYF. The CDR3 nucleotides read TGTGCCAGTAGTATAGTAACCTCTGCCCGGGAGACCCAGTACTTC.

The J gene is TRBJ1-2, the V gene TRBV9; D perhaps matches TRBD1 (5 bases). CDR1 SGDLS and CDR2 YYNGEE come from the germline V gene. Between the trimmed V and J ends, which lost 0 bases and 8 bases, there was a span of 26 bases. This CDR3 contains 18 residues. CDR3 sequence: CASSVEGLPGGGLGGYTF. The DNA for the CDR3 is TGTGCCAGCAGCGTAGAAGGTCTACCCGGGGGGGGATTGGGAGGCTACACCTTC. The whole variable domain, remainder taken from reference TRBV9 and TRBJ1-2, is DSGVTQTPKHLITATGQRVTLRCSPRSGDLSVYWYQQSLDQGLQFLIQYYNGEERAKGNILERFSAQQFPDLHSELNLSSLELGDSALYFCASSVEGLPGGGLGGYTFGSGTRLTVV.

This sequence joins TRBV4-1 and TRBJ2-7; TRBD2 matches 8 bases. Trimming removed 5 bases from V and 6 bases from J; junction bases left unmatched: 6. The CDR3 runs to 13 residues. Per germline, CDR1 MGHRA and CDR2 YSYEKL. CDR3 in amino acids: CASSFGLAAEQYF. CDR3 DNA: TGCGCCAGCAGCTTCGGACTAGCCGCCGAGCAGTACTTC.

V and J are TRBV11-3 and TRBJ2-7, with a tentative D call TRBD2 (6 bases). Trimming stripped 5 bases from V and 0 bases from J, with 11 bases between. The CDR3 is 14 amino acids. Per the germline V gene, CDR1 is SGHNT and CDR2 is YENEEA. The CDR3 region is CASSAAGRSYEQYF. The CDR3 bases are TGTGCCAGCAGCGCCGCGGGACGCTCCTACGAGCAGTACTTC.

V is TRBV5-1 and J is TRBJ1-4; 7 bases are shared with TRBD1. The CDR3 is 14 residues long. Trimming removed 0 bases from V and 7 bases from J; junction bases left unmatched: 3. CDR1 is SGHRS and CDR2 is YFSETQ in the germline V gene. CDR3: CASSLVTGFEKLFF. The CDR3 DNA reads TGCGCCAGCAGCTTGGTGACAGGGTTTGAAAAACTGTTTTTT. Full variable domain (missing parts from reference TRBV5-1 and TRBJ1-4): KAGVTQTPRYLIKTRGQQVTLSCSPISGHRSVSWYQQTPGQGLQFLFEYFSETQRNKGNFPGRFSGRQFSNSRSEMNVSTLELGDSALYLCASSLVTGFEKLFFGSGTQLSVL.

The chain couples TRBV7-6 to TRBJ2-7, with 7 bases aligning to TRBD1. V lost 5 bases and J lost 5; bases outside the gene matches: 6. Germline-derived CDR1 and CDR2 are SGHVS and FNYEAQ. This CDR3 has 13 residues. The CDR3 loop is CASSATGYHEQYF. DNA for the CDR3: TGTGCCAGCAGCGCGACAGGGTATCACGAGCAGTACTTC.

The chain recombines TRBV21-1 with TRBJ1-2. TRBV21-1 is labeled a pseudogene. The CDR3 runs 16 residues. CDR3 sequence: CASSTKRYQSIYGYTF. In nucleotides, the CDR3 is TGTGCCAGCAGCACGAAGCGCTACCAGAGTATCTATGGCTACACCTTC.

The gene calls are TRBV5-1 and TRBJ2-4; D is perhaps TRBD1 (5 bases). Germline CDR1 and CDR2: SGHRS and YFSETQ. CDR3 length equals 17 residues. V lost 3 bases to trimming and J lost 0 bases, with 16 bases between them. The CDR3 spells CASSSPPTGIAKNIQYF. In DNA, the CDR3 is TGCGCCAGCAGCTCACCACCTACAGGAATAGCCAAAAACATTCAGTACTTC.

This clone appeared a single time. V and J are TRBV7-7 and TRBJ2-7; the D gene is possibly TRBD2 (6 bases). V gave up 0 bases and J gave up 1 base, with 10 bases separating them. This CDR3 has 15 residues. The germline gives CDR1 SSHAT, CDR2 FNYEAQ (reference sequence). This CDR3 is CASSLAWGVSYEQYF. The CDR3 region has the DNA TGTGCCAGCAGCTTAGCGTGGGGGGTATCCTACGAGCAGTACTTC. The full variable domain, rest sourced from reference TRBV7-7 and TRBJ2-7, is GAGVSQSPRYKVTKRGQDVTLRCDPISSHATLYWYQQALGQGPEFLTYFNYEAQPDKSGLPSDRFSAERPEGSISTLTIQRTEQRDSAMYRCASSLAWGVSYEQYFGPGTRLTVT.